What follows are 22 T cell receptor beta chains derived from one specimen sequenced in a study of blood T cell repertoires in COVID-19. Measured with immunoSEQ multiplex PCR; TCRdb has only the in-frame clones, and not every one. The table lists under 350,000 clones, roughly 89% of them singletons. The sample taken for sequencing was peripheral blood. These receptors originate from a woman in her thirties with COVID-19, enrolled during active disease.

The chain carries TRBV7-2 and TRBJ2-2, with 9 bases aligning to TRBD1. The CDR3 covers 15 residues. The V gene's germline CDR1 is SGHTA and CDR2 FQGNSA. The trim removed 3 bases at V and 5 bases at J, leaving 4 bases unmatched. The CDR3 region is CASSFDRGFTGELFF. The CDR3 DNA follows: TGTGCCAGCAGCTTCGACAGGGGGTTTACCGGGGAGCTGTTTTTT.

CDR3 in amino acids: CASSIRDRTIYTF. In nucleotides, the CDR3 is TGTGCCAGTAGTATCCGGGACAGGACTATCTACACCTTC. V is TRBV19 and J is TRBJ1-2, with 8 bases fitting TRBD1. V lost 3 bases to trimming and J lost 10 bases; unmatched junction nucleotides: 7. This CDR3 contains 13 residues. CDR1 is LNHDA and CDR2 is SQIVND in the germline V gene (reference sequence). The whole variable domain, filled in from reference TRBV19 and TRBJ1-2, reads DGGITQSPKYLFRKEGQNVTLSCEQNLNHDAMYWYRQDPGQGLRLIYYSQIVNDFQKGDIAEGYSVSREKKESFPLTVTSAQKNPTAFYLCASSIRDRTIYTFGSGTRLTVV.

The J gene is TRBJ2-7, the V gene TRBV11-2, with TRBD1 matching over 7 bases. Losses at the gene ends were 1 base for V and 4 bases for J; bases not matched to a gene: 1. This CDR3 contains 13 residues. Germline loops: CDR1 SGHAT, CDR2 FQNNGV. The chain's CDR3 is CASSLGTGYEQYF. Here the CDR3 DNA reads TGTGCCAGCAGCTTAGGGACAGGATACGAGCAGTACTTC.

The rearrangement joins TRBV19 to TRBJ1-2; 7 nucleotides match TRBD1. The germline CDR1 and CDR2 sequences are LNHDA and SQIVND (reference sequence). The J segment lost 7 bases and the V segment lost 4 bases, leaving 9 bases of the junction unmatched. This CDR3 comprises 14 residues. This chain's CDR3 is CASSTNRGMRGYTF. CDR3 DNA sequence: TGTGCCAGTAGTACGAACAGGGGTATGCGTGGCTACACCTTC.

The genes are TRBV7-9 and TRBJ1-6; the match to TRBD1 covers 10 bases. The CDR3 extends over 15 amino acids. Trimming cost V 1 base and J 10 bases; bases outside gene matches: 4. The germline CDR1 and CDR2 sequences are SEHNR and FQNEAQ (reference sequence). The CDR3 sequence is CASSLGQGARSPLHF. In nucleotides, the CDR3 is TGTGCCAGCAGCTTAGGACAGGGGGCGCGGTCACCCCTCCACTTT.

The V call is TRBV6-5, the J call TRBJ1-2; D gene ambiguous. Looked up from germline, CDR1 is MNHEY and CDR2 is SVGAGI. The CDR3 length is 14 residues. The V gene lost 0 bases and the J gene lost 4 bases, with 9 bases spanning the gap. The CDR3 sequence is CASSYSNSSYGYTF. The CDR3 bases are TGTGCCAGCAGTTACTCTAACAGTAGCTATGGCTACACCTTC.

The chain carries TRBV5-1 and TRBJ1-2, with TRBD1 matching over 8 bases. Germline lookup yields CDR1 SGHRS and CDR2 YFSETQ. V shed 0 bases, J shed 6 bases, and the junction held 7 bases outside the gene matches. The CDR3 spans 15 residues. The CDR3 bases are TGCGCCAGCAGCTTGGCGGCAGGGGGCATTAATGGCTACACCTTC. Translation gives CASSLAAGGINGYTF.

The chain combines TRBV2 with TRBJ2-2, with D possibly being TRBD1 (6 bases). The V gene's germline CDR1 is SNHLY and CDR2 FYNNEI. The CDR3 contains 18 residues. Between the trimmed V and J ends, which lost 5 bases and 4 bases, there was a span of 23 bases. The CDR3 loop is CASSTQGTLGRGTGELFF. In nucleotides, the CDR3 is TGTGCCAGCAGTACCCAGGGGACGCTCGGTCGGGGCACCGGGGAGCTGTTTTTT.

The V gene is TRBV5-4, the J gene TRBJ1-1; 8 positions match TRBD1. Germline trimming cut 1 base from V and 7 bases from J; bases unmatched to any gene: 6. Germline values: CDR1 SGHNT, CDR2 YYREEE (reference sequence). CDR3 length equals 14 residues. The CDR3 DNA reads as TGTGCCAGCAGCTTGAACAGGGGGGTTAGTGAAGCTTTCTTT. Translation gives CASSLNRGVSEAFF. Based on the CDR3 plus reference TRBV5-4 and TRBJ1-1, the full variable domain is ETGVTQSPTHLIKTRGQQVTLRCSSQSGHNTVSWYQQALGQGPQFIFQYYREEENGRGNFPPRFSGLQFPNYSSELNVNALELDDSALYLCASSLNRGVSEAFFGQGTRLTVV.

This clone was seen ten or more times. The V and J genes are TRBV11-3 and TRBJ2-2; no clear D gene. Between the trimmed V and J ends, which lost 1 base and 2 bases, there was a span of 5 bases. The CDR3 covers 14 residues. Germline V gene data show CDR1 as SGHNT and CDR2 as YENEEA. The CDR3 sequence: CASSLVRNTGELFF. The CDR3 DNA follows: TGTGCCAGCAGCTTAGTCAGAAACACCGGGGAGCTGTTTTTT.

The genes are TRBV28 and TRBJ1-5, with 7 bases fitting TRBD1. Germline assignment: CDR1 MDHEN and CDR2 SYDVKM. This CDR3 comprises 13 residues. Trimming took 5 bases from V and 5 from J; bases not matched to a gene: 3. CDR3 loop: CASSRDRDQPQHF. The CDR3 DNA sequence: TGTGCCAGCAGTCGAGACAGGGATCAGCCCCAGCATTTT.

This chain joins TRBV13 and TRBJ1-1, with 7 bases lining up with TRBD1. The CDR3 has 16 amino acids. The germline V gene encodes CDR1 PRHDT and CDR2 FYEKMQ (reference sequence). The V gene end was trimmed by 4 bases and the J gene end by 5 bases; junction bases not matched to a gene: 13. The CDR3 region has the DNA TGTGCCAGCAGCTCCCGACAGGGTGGGTTGAGTACTGAAGCTTTCTTT. Translated: CASSSRQGGLSTEAFF.

J is TRBJ2-1 and V is TRBV3-1 (or the pseudogene TRBV3-2), with 7 positions matching TRBD2. In germline, CDR1 is LGHDT, CDR2 YNNKEL (reference sequence). This CDR3 has 17 residues. The V segment lost 1 base and the J segment 2 bases; nucleotides outside the gene matches: 8. The CDR3 loop is CASSQATRGGAYNEQFF. In nucleotides, the CDR3 is TGTGCCAGCAGCCAAGCCACCCGCGGGGGAGCCTACAATGAGCAGTTCTTC.

The chain is built from TRBV9 and TRBJ2-1, with TRBD1 matching over 7 bases. V lost 3 bases to trimming and J lost 3 bases; unmatched junction nucleotides: 6. Germline V gives CDR1 SGDLS, CDR2 YYNGEE. CDR3 length: 15 amino acids. CDR3 amino acids: CASSGRQGVYNEQFF. DNA for the CDR3: TGTGCCAGCAGCGGTCGACAGGGTGTCTACAATGAGCAGTTCTTC.

This clone was seen only a few times. This chain joins TRBV27 and TRBJ2-7, with 10 bases matching TRBD1. The V and J ends lost 4 bases and 3 bases, in that order; junction bases with no gene match: 3. There are 14 residues in the CDR3. Germline assignment: CDR1 MNHEY and CDR2 SMNVEV (reference sequence). The CDR3 DNA follows: TGTGCCAGCAGTTCCCGGGACAGGGGCTACGAGCAGTACTTC. Its protein product is CASSSRDRGYEQYF.

The V call is TRBV6-5, the J call TRBJ1-6; 8 bases map to TRBD1. The CDR3 consists of 15 residues. CDR1 is MNHEY and CDR2 is SVGAGI in the germline V gene. With 2 bases clipped from V and 6 bases from J, the junction kept 3 bases outside the gene matches. The CDR3 spells CASSYQQGVNSPLHF. In DNA, the CDR3 is TGTGCCAGCAGTTACCAACAGGGGGTTAATTCACCCCTCCACTTT.

This rearrangement joins TRBV6-6 to TRBJ1-2, with D possibly matching TRBD1 (5 bases). Germline values: CDR1 MNHNY, CDR2 SVGAGI (reference sequence). The V end lost 6 bases, the J end lost 3 bases, and 11 bases lay between the germline ends. The CDR3 has 13 residues. CDR3 protein: CASSPGGDYGYTF. In DNA form, the CDR3 reads TGTGCCAGCAGCCCTGGGGGGGACTATGGCTACACCTTC.

The chain joins TRBV5-8 to TRBJ1-2; D might be TRBD1 (6 bases). The length of the CDR3 is 15 residues. Germline assignment: CDR1 SGHTS and CDR2 YDEGEE. Trimming took off 1 base at V and 0 bases at J, with 10 bases between the two ends. The CDR3 DNA sequence: TGTGCCAGCAGCTTGAAGGACAGACCTAACTATGGCTACACCTTC. Residues: CASSLKDRPNYGYTF.

The V call is TRBV28, the J call TRBJ1-4; TRBD1 agrees at 9 bases. V lost 0 bases to trimming and J lost 8 bases; unmatched junction nucleotides: 4. Looked up from germline, CDR1 is MDHEN and CDR2 is SYDVKM. The CDR3 contains 15 residues. The CDR3 region is CASSLWGTGREKLFF. CDR3 nucleotide sequence: TGTGCCAGCAGTTTATGGGGGACAGGGCGCGAAAAACTGTTTTTT.

The chain combines TRBV10-3 with TRBJ2-3; 14 bases are a match to TRBD2. Germline V gene sequence: CDR1 ENHRY, CDR2 SYGVKD. Germline trimming cut 6 bases from V and 4 bases from J; bases unmatched to any gene: 3. CDR3 length: 15 amino acids. CDR3 nucleotide sequence: TGTGCCATCAGCGGGACTAGCGGGGGTTCAGATACGCAGTATTTT. Translation gives CAISGTSGGSDTQYF.

This chain links TRBV11-2 with TRBJ1-4, with a weak D call TRBD1 (6 bases). Trimming left V 5 bases short and J 0 bases short, with 10 bases between. The CDR3 has 15 amino acids. Germline V gives CDR1 SGHAT, CDR2 FQNNGV. The CDR3 DNA reads TGTGCCAGCAGCCTCGGGACAACAACTAATGAAAAACTGTTTTTT. Translating it yields CASSLGTTTNEKLFF.

The V gene is TRBV6-1, the J gene TRBJ1-1; no firm D call. The CDR3 spans 11 residues. The germline gives CDR1 MNHNS, CDR2 SASEGT. The V end lost 4 bases, the J end lost 6 bases, and 6 bases lay between the germline ends. CDR3 DNA sequence: TGTGCCAGCAGTGCGAGCTCTGAAGCTTTCTTT. As protein: CASSASSEAFF.